These T cell receptor beta chains were read from a single sample in a study of early T cells in non-severe SARS-CoV-2 infection. TCRdb used MiXCR to reprocess the 5' RACE reads, holding one entry per CDR3 protein. The table lists about 72,000 distinct CDR3 sequences, about 9.5% of them singletons. The sequencing used whole blood, collected at baseline. These receptors originate from an adult who was a healthcare worker with PCR-confirmed SARS-CoV-2 infection or an uninfected control (not recorded which). The CDR3 runs from the conserved cysteine through the conserved F or W. A D gene is named only where the DNA matches it firmly. A row's size may be missing; if present it is once, few, many or a size class.

J: TRBJ2-7; size: -; V: TRBV10-3; D: -; DNA: TGTGCCATCGGTAGAACTCCGGACGAGCAGTACTTC; CDR3: CAIGRTPDEQYF
J: TRBJ2-6; size: -; V: TRBV12-3/TRBV12-4; D: -; DNA: TGTGCCAGCAGTCCCTATACAGGGTACGGGGCCAACGTCCTGACTTTC; CDR3: CASSPYTGYGANVLTF
J: TRBJ1-3; size: -; V: TRBV6-1; D: -; DNA: TGTGCCAGCAGCCCCGTCTATTCTGGAAACACCATATATTTT; CDR3: CASSPVYSGNTIYF
J: TRBJ1-5; size: many; V: TRBV20-1; D: TRBD1; DNA: TGCAGTGCTATACATGACAGGGGGTTAGTCAATCAGCCCCAGCATTTT; CDR3: CSAIHDRGLVNQPQHF
J: TRBJ1-2; size: many; V: TRBV6-1; D: TRBD1; DNA: TGTGCCAGCAGTGAGGGGGACAGCCAAGTAGTGGGTGGCTACACCTTC; CDR3: CASSEGDSQVVGGYTF
J: TRBJ1-6; size: -; V: TRBV20-1; D: -; DNA: TGCAGTGCCCCGAGAGGGGGCTCCTATAATTCACCCCTCCACTTT; CDR3: CSAPRGGSYNSPLHF
J: TRBJ2-1; size: few; V: TRBV9; D: TRBD2; DNA: TGTGCCAGCAGCGTAGCTTGGGGGACTAGCGGGGGAGCGAACAATGAGCAGTTCTTC; CDR3: CASSVAWGTSGGANNEQFF
J: TRBJ2-7; size: -; V: TRBV19; D: TRBD1; DNA: TGTGCCAGTCACGGGACAGGACCCTACGAGCAGTACTTC; CDR3: CASHGTGPYEQYF
J: TRBJ2-5; size: many; V: TRBV7-2; D: -; DNA: TGTGCCAGCAACCCAGGGGGGGGCTGGAACCAAGAGACCCAGTACTTC; CDR3: CASNPGGGWNQETQYF
J: TRBJ1-2; size: -; V: TRBV7-2; D: -; DNA: TGTGCCAGCAGCCGGGATTCTCCCTATGGCTACACCTTC; CDR3: CASSRDSPYGYTF
J: TRBJ1-1; size: -; V: TRBV20-1; D: -; DNA: TGCAGTGCGTCAGATGGGACTTTCACTGAAGCTTTCTTT; CDR3: CSASDGTFTEAFF
J: TRBJ2-3; size: -; V: TRBV7-9; D: TRBD1; DNA: TGTGCCAGCAGCTTAGGAGGGGGCGTAACAGATACGCAGTATTTT; CDR3: CASSLGGGVTDTQYF
J: TRBJ2-5; size: -; V: TRBV5-1; D: TRBD1; DNA: TGCGCCAGCAGTATTACGGGACAGAAAGAGACCCAGTACTTC; CDR3: CASSITGQKETQYF
J: TRBJ1-2; size: many; V: TRBV19; D: -; DNA: TGTGCCAATACCTCATGGGTCGGGACAACTCGTGATTATGGCTACACCTTC; CDR3: CANTSWVGTTRDYGYTF
J: TRBJ1-2; size: -; V: TRBV7-9; D: -; DNA: TGTGCCAGCAGCTTAGAACAGGTCTATGGCTACACCTTC; CDR3: CASSLEQVYGYTF
J: TRBJ2-3; size: -; V: TRBV20-1; D: -; DNA: TGCAGTGCTAGAGAGGTAGAGTCTAGCACAGATACGCAGTATTTT; CDR3: CSAREVESSTDTQYF
J: TRBJ1-1; size: -; V: TRBV6-5; D: -; DNA: TGTGCCAGCAGGGGGGGCACTGAAGCTTTCTTT; CDR3: CASRGGTEAFF
J: TRBJ2-3; size: -; V: TRBV10-3; D: -; DNA: TGTGCCATCAACGGGGAATTCACAGATACGCAGTATTTT; CDR3: CAINGEFTDTQYF
J: TRBJ1-3; size: many; V: TRBV5-1; D: TRBD1; DNA: TGCGCCAGCAGCCCCGGGACAGGGGAAGGAAACACCATATATTTT; CDR3: CASSPGTGEGNTIYF
J: TRBJ2-1; size: -; V: TRBV12-3/TRBV12-4; D: -; DNA: TGTGCCAGCAGTCCACCTTGGGGTGAGCAGTTCTTC; CDR3: CASSPPWGEQFF
J: TRBJ1-2; size: few; V: TRBV29-1; D: -; DNA: TGCAGCGTTGAGCAGGGATCTAACTATGGCTACACCTTC; CDR3: CSVEQGSNYGYTF
J: TRBJ2-7; size: few; V: TRBV30; D: -; DNA: TGTGCCTCGGGGGGCGAGTACTTC; CDR3: CASGGEYF
J: TRBJ2-3; size: -; V: TRBV7-6; D: TRBD2; DNA: TGTGCCAGCACCCCTAGCGGGGGGGCCGATACGCAGTATTTT; CDR3: CASTPSGGADTQYF
J: TRBJ2-2; size: few; V: TRBV5-5; D: -; DNA: TGTGCCAGCAGCGGAGGGGGCAGGCACACCGGGGAGCTGTTTTTT; CDR3: CASSGGGRHTGELFF
J: TRBJ2-3; size: -; V: TRBV5-1; D: TRBD2; DNA: TGCGCCAGCAGCTTGGGACTAGCTAGCAGAGATACGCAGTATTTT; CDR3: CASSLGLASRDTQYF
J: TRBJ2-7; size: few; V: TRBV7-4; D: -; DNA: TGTGCCAGCAGCAAAGGGGCAGCGACCTACGAGCAGTACTTC; CDR3: CASSKGAATYEQYF
J: TRBJ2-3; size: many; V: TRBV7-8; D: -; DNA: TGTGCCAGCAGCTTAGGAGGCAGAGGTACAGATACGCAGTATTTT; CDR3: CASSLGGRGTDTQYF
J: TRBJ1-1; size: few; V: TRBV27; D: TRBD1; DNA: TGTGCCAGCAGTTCCACAGGGGGCGCTGAAGCTTTCTTT; CDR3: CASSSTGGAEAFF
J: TRBJ2-7; size: -; V: TRBV14; D: -; DNA: TGTGCCAGCAGCCAAGGCCCTGGCGAAGCTGACTACGAGCAGTACTTC; CDR3: CASSQGPGEADYEQYF
J: TRBJ1-5; size: many; V: TRBV4-3; D: -; DNA: TGCGCCAGCAGCCAAGGGGTCCTTGAGGGATCTCCCCAGCATTTT; CDR3: CASSQGVLEGSPQHF
J: TRBJ2-7; size: few; V: TRBV20-1; D: -; DNA: TGCAGTGCTAGAGCGGGTAGTTCCTACGAGCAGTACTTC; CDR3: CSARAGSSYEQYF
J: TRBJ1-2; size: few; V: TRBV19; D: -; DNA: TGTGCCAGTAGTATAGGAAATCCCCTCTCGGCCTACACCTTC; CDR3: CASSIGNPLSAYTF
J: TRBJ2-1; size: few; V: TRBV12-3/TRBV12-4; D: -; DNA: TGTGCCAGCAGTTTGTCCCTTTCGGCCTACAATGAGCAGTTCTTC; CDR3: CASSLSLSAYNEQFF
J: TRBJ1-2; size: many; V: TRBV7-2; D: TRBD1; DNA: TGTGCCAGCAGCCTCAGAGGGGGCTCCGGAGTTTATGGCTACACCTTC; CDR3: CASSLRGGSGVYGYTF
J: TRBJ2-2; size: few; V: TRBV10-3; D: -; DNA: TGTGCCATCCAGGGAGCCGGGGAGCTGTTTTTT; CDR3: CAIQGAGELFF
J: TRBJ2-2; size: few; V: TRBV29-1; D: -; DNA: TGCAGCGCCGAGCGGAGGGCTGGCACCGGGGAGCTGTTTTTT; CDR3: CSAERRAGTGELFF
J: TRBJ2-3; size: few; V: TRBV4-1; D: TRBD2; DNA: TGCGCCAGCAGCCAAGAACCTAGCGGGAGAATGGGAGATACGCAGTATTTT; CDR3: CASSQEPSGRMGDTQYF
J: TRBJ2-7; size: -; V: TRBV7-3; D: -; DNA: TGTGCCAGCAGCTTAAATCCCGCGGCTCAGCAGTACTTC; CDR3: CASSLNPAAQQYF
J: TRBJ1-6; size: many; V: TRBV7-9; D: -; DNA: TGTGCCAGCAGCTCACCGGTCTCGTCACCCCTCCACTTT; CDR3: CASSSPVSSPLHF
J: TRBJ2-3; size: many; V: TRBV3-2; D: -; DNA: TGTGCCAGCAGCCAGGGTGGAGATACGCAGTATTTT; CDR3: CASSQGGDTQYF
J: TRBJ1-1; size: many; V: TRBV28; D: -; DNA: TGTGCCAGCAGTTTACTGAGCGGGGCGGACACTGAAGCTTTCTTT; CDR3: CASSLLSGADTEAFF
J: TRBJ1-1; size: many; V: TRBV6-2/TRBV6-3; D: -; DNA: TGTGCCAGCAGTTACGGAAAGAACACTGAAGCTTTCTTT; CDR3: CASSYGKNTEAFF
J: TRBJ1-4; size: many; V: TRBV4-1; D: TRBD1; DNA: TGCGCCAGCAGCCAAGATCCTCCAGGGGGGGGTGAAAAACTGTTTTTT; CDR3: CASSQDPPGGGEKLFF
J: TRBJ2-3; size: -; V: TRBV7-9; D: TRBD1; DNA: TGTGCCAGCAGCCGCATGGGACAGGATACGCAGTATTTT; CDR3: CASSRMGQDTQYF
J: TRBJ1-5; size: many; V: TRBV12-5; D: -; DNA: TGTGCTAGTGGTTTGTGGGTACCGGGCAATCAGCCCCAGCATTTT; CDR3: CASGLWVPGNQPQHF
J: TRBJ2-7; size: -; V: TRBV7-9; D: -; DNA: TGTGCCAGCAGCTTAGTTTCAAGCGAGCAGTACTTC; CDR3: CASSLVSSEQYF
J: TRBJ2-1; size: -; V: TRBV11-2; D: TRBD2; DNA: TGTGCCAGCTCCCCAGTCCTAGCGGGGATCTACAATGAGCAGTTCTTC; CDR3: CASSPVLAGIYNEQFF
J: TRBJ1-2; size: -; V: TRBV6-5; D: -; DNA: TGTGCCAGCAGCCCGGACCGCCTGGTTGGCTACACCTTC; CDR3: CASSPDRLVGYTF
J: TRBJ2-2; size: few; V: TRBV5-6; D: TRBD1; DNA: TGTGCCAGCAGCTTGGATCCCCAGGGGGCGGACACCGGGGAGCTGTTTTTT; CDR3: CASSLDPQGADTGELFF
J: TRBJ2-4; size: -; V: TRBV7-2; D: -; DNA: TGTGCCAGCAGCAGAGTAAGAGTACTAGCCAAAAACATTCAGTACTTC; CDR3: CASSRVRVLAKNIQYF
J: TRBJ2-1; size: -; V: TRBV29-1; D: TRBD1; DNA: TGCAGCGTTGAAGAGGGGATTTGGGACAGCGGCAATGAGCAGTTCTTC; CDR3: CSVEEGIWDSGNEQFF
J: TRBJ2-7; size: many; V: TRBV5-4; D: -; DNA: TGTGCCAGCAGCTTGGCCGGCAGGGAGAACGAGCAGTACTTC; CDR3: CASSLAGRENEQYF
J: TRBJ2-3; size: many; V: TRBV5-1; D: -; DNA: TGCGCCAGCAGCCCTGGGGGGGGCTCCTACACAGATACGCAGTATTTT; CDR3: CASSPGGGSYTDTQYF
J: TRBJ2-7; size: -; V: TRBV5-1; D: -; DNA: TGCGCCAGCAGCTTGACAGAGGGCGAGCAGTACTTC; CDR3: CASSLTEGEQYF